Shown below are 18 T cell receptor beta chains from a single sample sequenced in a study of control samples from healthy donors and cancer patients. Profiled with immunoSEQ multiplex PCR; TCRdb holds only in-frame clones, not every one. Of over 100,000 clones in the sample, approximately 90% are singletons; the top ten hold roughly 3.1%. Sequences were obtained from blood. The receptors originated from a man in his fifties in good health.

This clone was observed once. The CDR3 sequence: CATSPPAGGKNSYNEQFF. CDR3 coding DNA: TGCGCCACCTCCCCTCCAGCGGGGGGGAAGAACTCCTACAATGAGCAGTTCTTC. The chain couples TRBV5-1 to TRBJ2-1, with 10 nucleotides matching TRBD2. The trim removed 9 bases at V and 0 bases at J, leaving 15 bases unmatched. Germline CDR1 and CDR2: SGHRS and YFSETQ. This CDR3 is built from 18 residues.

The J gene is TRBJ2-3, the V gene TRBV3-1 (or the pseudogene TRBV3-2), with TRBD1 as a possible D gene (6 bases). Germline V lookup: CDR1 LGHDT, CDR2 YNNKEL (reference sequence). With 4 bases removed from V and 6 bases from J, the gap between germline ends came to 17 bases. This CDR3 is built from 15 residues. CDR3 in DNA: TGTGCCAGCAGCCCCCAGGGGCTGGTTGCGGATACGCAGTATTTT. This encodes CASSPQGLVADTQYF.

The V and J genes are TRBV2 and TRBJ2-7, with TRBD1 matching 11 bases. Unmatched junction bases numbered 7, after V lost 7 bases and J lost 2 bases. This CDR3 has 15 amino acids. Per germline, CDR1 SNHLY and CDR2 FYNNEI. CDR3 nucleotides: TGTGCCAGCAACATGAGGGGACAGGGGGCCTACGAGCAGTACTTC. Translating it yields CASNMRGQGAYEQYF.

This chain joins TRBV15 and TRBJ1-4, with D perhaps matching TRBD1 (5 bases). Trimming cost V 7 bases and J 4 bases, with 13 bases left between them. CDR1 LNHNV and CDR2 YYDKDF come from the germline V gene (reference sequence). CDR3 size: 14 residues. CDR3 sequence reads: CATTRTFGNEKLFF. The CDR3 DNA sequence: TGTGCCACCACCCGGACATTTGGTAATGAAAAACTGTTTTTT.

V is TRBV15 and J is TRBJ2-7, with TRBD1 matching 10 bases. V shed 0 bases and J 3 bases; nucleotides not matched to a gene: 11. Germline assignment: CDR1 LNHNV and CDR2 YYDKDF (reference sequence). This CDR3 spans 18 amino acids. The CDR3 sequence: CATSRDLLLGDRGYEQYF. CDR3 DNA sequence: TGTGCCACCAGCAGAGATTTATTACTCGGGGACAGGGGCTACGAGCAGTACTTC.

A single count supports this clone. The CDR3 coding sequence is TGTGCCTGGAGTGTAGGTCGGGGGGGTAGGAGTGGCTACACCTTC. It is translated as CAWSVGRGGRSGYTF. The chain carries TRBV30 and TRBJ1-2; D is possibly TRBD1 (5 bases). Germline CDR1 GTSNPN, CDR2 SVGIG (reference sequence). Trimming took 0 bases from V and 7 from J, leaving 18 bases between them. The CDR3 consists of 15 residues.

The chain is built from TRBV28 and TRBJ2-7, with a tentative D call TRBD2 (5 bases). Trimming cost V 2 bases and J 5 bases, with 16 bases left between them. Germline lookup yields CDR1 MDHEN and CDR2 SYDVKM. The CDR3 sequence is 15 residues long. The CDR3 sequence is CASSLEGLLRDEQYF. In DNA form, the CDR3 reads TGTGCCAGCAGTTTAGAAGGACTGTTGAGGGACGAGCAGTACTTC. Together with reference TRBV28 and TRBJ2-7, the CDR3 gives the full variable domain: DVKVTQSSRYLVKRTGEKVFLECVQDMDHENMFWYRQDPGLGLRLIYFSYDVKMKEKGDIPEGYSVSREKKERFSLILESASTNQTSMYLCASSLEGLLRDEQYFGPGTRLTVT.

The rearrangement joins TRBV5-1 to TRBJ2-7; D is possibly TRBD1 (6 bases). The length of the CDR3 is 19 residues. The V gene's germline CDR1 is SGHRS and CDR2 YFSETQ. V lost 1 base to trimming and J lost 2 bases, with 25 bases between them. CDR3 amino acids: CASSLFSTRDNPRTYEQYF. The CDR3 bases are TGCGCCAGCAGCTTGTTTTCCACTAGGGACAACCCTCGGACCTACGAGCAGTACTTC. Based on the CDR3 plus reference TRBV5-1 and TRBJ2-7, the full variable domain is KAGVTQTPRYLIKTRGQQVTLSCSPISGHRSVSWYQQTPGQGLQFLFEYFSETQRNKGNFPGRFSGRQFSNSRSEMNVSTLELGDSALYLCASSLFSTRDNPRTYEQYFGPGTRLTVT.

V and J are TRBV11-1 and TRBJ2-1; D not certain. Trimming removed 3 bases from V and 7 bases from J, with 19 bases in between. Germline V CDR1 and CDR2: SGHAT, FQDESV (reference sequence). The CDR3 has 16 amino acids. The CDR3 coding sequence is TGTGCCAGCAGCTTTCAATCCGGGCTACCGAGTAATGAGCAGTTCTTC. This codes for CASSFQSGLPSNEQFF.

V is TRBV4-2 and J is TRBJ2-1; 14 bases agree with TRBD2. Unmatched junction bases numbered 5, after V lost 4 bases and J lost 9 bases. CDR1 is LGHNA, CDR2 YNFKEQ, per germline. This CDR3 spans 15 amino acids. The chain's CDR3 is CASSLGLAGGGEQFF. The CDR3 nucleotides read TGTGCCAGCAGCCTAGGACTAGCGGGGGGCGGTGAGCAGTTCTTC.

The chain employs TRBV15 and TRBJ1-5, with a weak D call TRBD1 (5 bases). Deletions cut 0 bases from V and 4 bases from J, with 7 bases between. Looked up from germline, CDR1 is LNHNV and CDR2 is YYDKDF (reference sequence). The CDR3 totals 14 residues. For the CDR3, the DNA is TGTGCCACCAGCAGAGACAGGGTTAATCAGCCCCAGCATTTT. Translating gives CATSRDRVNQPQHF.

This clone appeared a single time. The J gene is TRBJ2-3, the V gene TRBV7-2; TRBD1 is a possible D gene (5 bases). CDR1 and CDR2 from the germline V gene are SGHTA and FQGNSA. This CDR3 is 11 amino acids long. Trimming removed 6 bases at V and 8 bases at J, with 9 bases between. The CDR3 reads CASSEGVTQYF. The CDR3 DNA follows: TGTGCCAGCAGTGAAGGGGTTACGCAGTATTTT.

This chain joins TRBV5-1 and TRBJ2-7; D tentatively fits TRBD1 or TRBD2 (5 bases each). The CDR3 length is 14 residues. Germline V lookup: CDR1 SGHRS, CDR2 YFSETQ. Trimming removed 4 bases from V and 0 bases from J, with 11 bases in between. This CDR3 reads CASSIRDGSYEQYF. The CDR3 nucleotides read TGCGCCAGCAGCATCCGGGACGGCTCCTACGAGCAGTACTTC. Full variable domain (outside the CDR3, taken from reference TRBV5-1 and TRBJ2-7): KAGVTQTPRYLIKTRGQQVTLSCSPISGHRSVSWYQQTPGQGLQFLFEYFSETQRNKGNFPGRFSGRQFSNSRSEMNVSTLELGDSALYLCASSIRDGSYEQYFGPGTRLTVT.

J is TRBJ2-5 and V is TRBV9, with 8 nucleotides matching TRBD2. Trimming took 4 bases from V and 2 from J; bases not matched to a gene: 10. The CDR3 covers 16 residues. Germline V gene lookup returns CDR1 SGDLS and CDR2 YYNGEE. The CDR3 coding sequence is TGTGCCAGCAGCCCAACCTACGGGGGGGGACAAGAGACCCAGTACTTC. Protein: CASSPTYGGGQETQYF. Complete variable domain (other parts from reference TRBV9 and TRBJ2-5): DSGVTQTPKHLITATGQRVTLRCSPRSGDLSVYWYQQSLDQGLQFLIQYYNGEERAKGNILERFSAQQFPDLHSELNLSSLELGDSALYFCASSPTYGGGQETQYFGPGTRLLVL.

The chain employs TRBV6-5 and TRBJ1-6, with 9 nucleotides matching TRBD1. V lost 5 bases to trimming and J lost 7 bases; unmatched junction nucleotides: 6. In germline, CDR1 is MNHEY, CDR2 SVGAGI. The CDR3 runs to 15 residues. CDR3 nucleotides: TGTGCCAGCAGTCTGGGGGGGACAGGGAATTCACCCCTCCACTTT. Amino acid sequence: CASSLGGTGNSPLHF.

The J gene is TRBJ2-1, the V gene TRBV7-9, with D possibly matching TRBD2 (5 bases). V was clipped by 8 bases and J by 0 bases, with 14 bases between them. Germline assignment: CDR1 SEHNR and CDR2 FQNEAQ (reference sequence). This CDR3 contains 15 residues. The CDR3 DNA reads TGTGCCAGCGGAGGAGGCCCCTACTCCTACAATGAGCAGTTCTTC. Its protein product is CASGGGPYSYNEQFF.

This chain connects TRBV4-1 to TRBJ1-1, with 9 bases matching TRBD1. Germline V CDR1 and CDR2: MGHRA, YSYEKL. The V gene end was trimmed by 2 bases and the J gene end by 5 bases; junction bases not matched to a gene: 3. The CDR3 spans 14 residues. The CDR3 DNA reads TGCGCCAGCAGCCAAATGACAGGGGGTACTGAAGCTTTCTTT. Amino acid sequence: CASSQMTGGTEAFF.

The V and J genes are TRBV2 and TRBJ2-1, with 7 bases that match TRBD2. Germline trimming cut 4 bases from V and 7 bases from J; bases unmatched to any gene: 4. Germline-derived CDR1 and CDR2 are SNHLY and FYNNEI. The CDR3 totals 13 residues. For the CDR3, the DNA is TGTGCCAGCAGTGGGTGGACTAGGAATGAGCAGTTCTTC. As protein: CASSGWTRNEQFF.